Described below is a single T cell receptor (beta chain) sequence and its context. The antigen is unknown. The protocol was immunoSEQ multiplex PCR, while the TCRdb copy is restricted to in-frame clones and leaves out a portion. The profile shows approximately 60,000 clones, around 83% of them singletons. The data were obtained in a study of OX40 agonist ivuxolimab in advanced cancers. About the study: The mean age was roughly 60 years, ranging from roughly 23 to 79, with around four fifths of participants male.

Study observations and caveats: Mean expanded clone counts were higher in CD8+ than CD4+ T cells. The antigen specificity of the peripheral T cells (those that were expanded) was not determined.

In germline, CDR1 is LGHNA, CDR2 YSLEER. CDR3 length: 16 amino acids. V shed 1 base and J shed 5 bases, with 17 bases lying between them. This TCR came from an adult with an advanced solid tumor such as melanoma, head and neck, liver or kidney cancer. The chain has TRBV4-3 and TRBJ1-1, with D perhaps TRBD1 (6 bases). Source: CD4+ or CD8+ T cells sorted from blood, taken in a trial of the OX40 agonist ivuxolimab. CDR3 residues: CASSQGQAGAGTEAFF. In nucleotides, the CDR3 is TGCGCCAGCAGCCAAGGCCAGGCAGGGGCAGGAACTGAAGCTTTCTTT.